This T cell receptor (beta chain) was recorded in a study of T cells in Graves' hyperthyroidism and ophthalmopathy. Study information: At initial diagnosis, before any treatment had begun, peripheral blood was obtained. General study points: Most thyroid clonotypes expanded above 0.001 were also detected in blood.

TCR beta CDR3 sequences were amplified from RNA transcripts. TCR CDR3 regions were first amplified by RT-PCR with HTBI primers. TCRdb reprocessed the multiplex PCR reads with MiXCR, giving one entry per CDR3 protein. The table has over 450,000 distinct CDR3 sequences, around 14% seen once. The germline V gene encodes CDR1 SGHDN and CDR2 FVKESK. V gave up 4 bases and J gave up 4 bases, with 10 bases separating them. The CDR3 has 13 amino acids. There are many counts of this clonotype. Its antigen is as yet unknown. Sequencing input: blood. This chain joins TRBV14 and TRBJ1-2; no clear D. The source is a woman under 30 with Graves' hyperthyroidism. The CDR3 DNA sequence: TGTGCCAGCAGCCCCCGTGAGGGCTATGGCTACACCTTC. Translated: CASSPREGYGYTF.